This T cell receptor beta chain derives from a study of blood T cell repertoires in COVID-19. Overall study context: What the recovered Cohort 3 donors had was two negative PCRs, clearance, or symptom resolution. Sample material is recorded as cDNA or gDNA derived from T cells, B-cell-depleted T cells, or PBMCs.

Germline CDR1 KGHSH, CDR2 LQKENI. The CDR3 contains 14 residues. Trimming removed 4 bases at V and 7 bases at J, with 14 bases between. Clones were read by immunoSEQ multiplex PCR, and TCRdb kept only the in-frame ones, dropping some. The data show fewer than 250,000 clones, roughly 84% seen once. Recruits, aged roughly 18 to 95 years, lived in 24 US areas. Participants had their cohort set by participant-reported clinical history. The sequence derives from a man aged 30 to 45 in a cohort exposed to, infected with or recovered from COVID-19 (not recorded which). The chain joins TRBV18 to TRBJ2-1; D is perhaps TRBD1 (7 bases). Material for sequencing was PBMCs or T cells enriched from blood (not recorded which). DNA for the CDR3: TGTGCCAGCTCACTTTCGGGGGACAGAAATGAGCAGTTCTTC. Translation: CASSLSGDRNEQFF.